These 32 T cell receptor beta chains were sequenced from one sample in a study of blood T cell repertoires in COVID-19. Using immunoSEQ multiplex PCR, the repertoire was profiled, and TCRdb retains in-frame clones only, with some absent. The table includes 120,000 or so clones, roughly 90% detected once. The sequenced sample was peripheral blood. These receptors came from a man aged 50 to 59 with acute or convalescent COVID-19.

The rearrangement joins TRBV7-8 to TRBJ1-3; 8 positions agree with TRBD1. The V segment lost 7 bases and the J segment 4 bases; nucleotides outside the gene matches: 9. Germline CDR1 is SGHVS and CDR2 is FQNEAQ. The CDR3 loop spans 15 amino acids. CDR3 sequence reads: CASMRTGTVGNTIYF. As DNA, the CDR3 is TGTGCCAGCATGCGGACAGGGACGGTAGGAAACACCATATATTTT.

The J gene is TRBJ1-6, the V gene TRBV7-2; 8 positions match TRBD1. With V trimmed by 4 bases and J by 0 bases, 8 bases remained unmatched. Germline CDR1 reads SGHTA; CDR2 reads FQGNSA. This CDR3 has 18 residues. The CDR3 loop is CASSSGWTGSSYNSPLHF. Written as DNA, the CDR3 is TGTGCCAGCAGCTCCGGCTGGACAGGGAGCTCCTATAATTCACCCCTCCACTTT.

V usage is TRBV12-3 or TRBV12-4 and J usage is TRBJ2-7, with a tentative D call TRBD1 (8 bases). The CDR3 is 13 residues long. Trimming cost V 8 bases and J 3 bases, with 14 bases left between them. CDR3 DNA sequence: TGTGCCAGCTCACAGGGGGGGGGCTACGAGCAGTACTTC. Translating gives CASSQGGGYEQYF.

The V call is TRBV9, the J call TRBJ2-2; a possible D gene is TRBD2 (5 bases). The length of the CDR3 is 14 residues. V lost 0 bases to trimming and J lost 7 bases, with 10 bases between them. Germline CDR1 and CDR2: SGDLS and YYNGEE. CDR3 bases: TGTGCCAGCAGCGTAGGAGGGATTCACGGGGAGCTGTTTTTT. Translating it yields CASSVGGIHGELFF.

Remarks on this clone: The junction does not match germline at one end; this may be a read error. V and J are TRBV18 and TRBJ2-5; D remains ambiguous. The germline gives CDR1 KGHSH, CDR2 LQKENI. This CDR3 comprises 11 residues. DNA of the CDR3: TGTGACAGCCGGCACGGGGAGACCCAGTACTTC. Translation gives CDSRHGETQYF. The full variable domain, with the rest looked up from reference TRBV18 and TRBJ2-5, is NAGVMQNPRHLVRRRGQEARLRCSPMKGHSHVYWYRQLPEEGLKFMVYLQKENIIDESGMPKERFSAEFPKEGPSILRIQQVVRGDSAAYFCDSRHGETQYFGPGTRLLVL.

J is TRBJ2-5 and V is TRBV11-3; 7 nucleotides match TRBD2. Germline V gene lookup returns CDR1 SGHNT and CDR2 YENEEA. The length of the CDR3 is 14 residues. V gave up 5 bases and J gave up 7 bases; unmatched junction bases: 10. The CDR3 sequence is CASSTREGSGTQYF. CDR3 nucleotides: TGTGCCAGCAGCACGAGGGAGGGTAGCGGGACCCAGTACTTC.

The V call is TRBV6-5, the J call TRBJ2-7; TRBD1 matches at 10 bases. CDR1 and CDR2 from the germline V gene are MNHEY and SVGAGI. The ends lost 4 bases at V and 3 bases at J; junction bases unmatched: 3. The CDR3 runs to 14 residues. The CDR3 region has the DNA TGTGCCAGCAGTTCCCGGACAGGGGGCTACGAGCAGTACTTC. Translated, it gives CASSSRTGGYEQYF.

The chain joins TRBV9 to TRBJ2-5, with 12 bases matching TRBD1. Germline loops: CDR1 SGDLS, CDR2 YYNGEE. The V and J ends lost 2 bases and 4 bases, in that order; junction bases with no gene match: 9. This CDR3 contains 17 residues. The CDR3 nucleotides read TGTGCCAGCAGCGTGGGCCGGGACAGGGGGCGTGTAGAGACCCAGTACTTC. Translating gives CASSVGRDRGRVETQYF.

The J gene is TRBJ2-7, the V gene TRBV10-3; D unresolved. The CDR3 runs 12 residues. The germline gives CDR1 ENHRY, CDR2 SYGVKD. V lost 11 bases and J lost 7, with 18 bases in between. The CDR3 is CASHTTFGEQYF. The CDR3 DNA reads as TGTGCCTCTCATACCACCTTCGGTGAGCAGTACTTC.

In nucleotides, the CDR3 is TGTGCCAGCAGCTTAGACGGACCCCGGGACAGGGGCACCTACGAGCAGTACTTC. Encoded protein: CASSLDGPRDRGTYEQYF. This chain uses TRBV7-7 with TRBJ2-7; TRBD1 matches 10 bases. The germline gives CDR1 SSHAT, CDR2 FNYEAQ (reference sequence). The CDR3 spans 18 residues. The junction had 11 bases not matched to a gene; V was cut back by 1 base and J by 2 bases.

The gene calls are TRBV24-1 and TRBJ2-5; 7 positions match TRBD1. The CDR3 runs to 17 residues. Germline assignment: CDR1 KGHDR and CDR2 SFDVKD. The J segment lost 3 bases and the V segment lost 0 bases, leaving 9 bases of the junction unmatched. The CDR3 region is CATSDLPWDSGKETQYF. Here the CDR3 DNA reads TGTGCCACCAGTGATTTGCCCTGGGACAGCGGAAAAGAGACCCAGTACTTC.

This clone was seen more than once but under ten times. This chain's CDR3 is CASSLWAGSGNTIYF. CDR3 sequence (DNA): TGTGCCAGCAGTTTATGGGCAGGCTCTGGAAACACCATATATTTT. The chain recombines TRBV27 with TRBJ1-3; unclear D gene. The CDR3 totals 15 residues. Between the trimmed V and J ends, which lost 1 base and 0 bases, there was a span of 7 bases. Per germline, CDR1 MNHEY and CDR2 SMNVEV (reference sequence).

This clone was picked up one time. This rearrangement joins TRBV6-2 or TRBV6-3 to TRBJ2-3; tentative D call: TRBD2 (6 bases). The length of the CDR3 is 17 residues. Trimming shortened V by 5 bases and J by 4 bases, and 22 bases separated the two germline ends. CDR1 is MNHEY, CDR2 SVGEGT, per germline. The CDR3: CASSRASGLRSPDTQYF. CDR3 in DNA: TGTGCCAGCAGTCGCGCGTCGGGACTCCGTTCCCCAGATACGCAGTATTTT.

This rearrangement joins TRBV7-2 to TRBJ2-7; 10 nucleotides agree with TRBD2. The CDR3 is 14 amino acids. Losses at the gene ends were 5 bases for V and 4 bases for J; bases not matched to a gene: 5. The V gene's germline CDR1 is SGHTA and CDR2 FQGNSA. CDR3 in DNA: TGTGCCAGCAGCCGTCTAGCGGGGGATTACGAGCAGTACTTC. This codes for CASSRLAGDYEQYF.

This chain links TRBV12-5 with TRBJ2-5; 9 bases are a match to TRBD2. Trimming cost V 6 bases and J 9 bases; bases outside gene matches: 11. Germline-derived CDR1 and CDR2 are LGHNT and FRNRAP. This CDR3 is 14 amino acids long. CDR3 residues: CASGVTSLAGPQYF. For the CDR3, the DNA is TGTGCTAGTGGAGTCACTAGTCTAGCGGGGCCCCAGTACTTC.

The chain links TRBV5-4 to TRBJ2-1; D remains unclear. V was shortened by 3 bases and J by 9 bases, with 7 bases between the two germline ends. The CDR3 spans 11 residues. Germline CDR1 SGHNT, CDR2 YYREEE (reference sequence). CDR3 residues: CASSSGGEQFF. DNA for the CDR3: TGTGCCAGCAGCTCGGGTGGTGAGCAGTTCTTC.

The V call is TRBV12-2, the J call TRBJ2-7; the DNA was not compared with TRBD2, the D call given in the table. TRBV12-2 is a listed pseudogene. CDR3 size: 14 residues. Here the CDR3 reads CASRAAAEKYEQYF. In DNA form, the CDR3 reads TGTGCAAGTCGCGCCGCGGCGGAAAAGTACGAGCAGTACTTC.

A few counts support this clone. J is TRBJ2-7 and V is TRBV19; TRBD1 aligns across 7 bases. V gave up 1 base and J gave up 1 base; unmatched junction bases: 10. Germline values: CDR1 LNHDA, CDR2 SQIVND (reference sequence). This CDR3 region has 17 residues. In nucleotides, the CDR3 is TGTGCCAGTAGTATAGCATCACAGGGGAGTCTATCCTACGAGCAGTACTTC. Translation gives CASSIASQGSLSYEQYF.

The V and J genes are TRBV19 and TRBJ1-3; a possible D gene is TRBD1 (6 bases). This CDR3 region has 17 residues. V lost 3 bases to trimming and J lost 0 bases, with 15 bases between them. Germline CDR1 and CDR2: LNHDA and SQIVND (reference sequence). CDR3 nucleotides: TGTGCCAGTAGTATGTCCAGGGGTCGAGTCTCTGGAAACACCATATATTTT. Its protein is CASSMSRGRVSGNTIYF.

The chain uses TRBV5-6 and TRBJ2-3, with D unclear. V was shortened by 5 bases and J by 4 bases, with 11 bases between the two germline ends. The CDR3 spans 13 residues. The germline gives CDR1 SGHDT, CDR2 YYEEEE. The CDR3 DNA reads TGTGCCAGCAGTCTTAGAAGCGCAGATACGCAGTATTTT. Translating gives CASSLRSADTQYF.

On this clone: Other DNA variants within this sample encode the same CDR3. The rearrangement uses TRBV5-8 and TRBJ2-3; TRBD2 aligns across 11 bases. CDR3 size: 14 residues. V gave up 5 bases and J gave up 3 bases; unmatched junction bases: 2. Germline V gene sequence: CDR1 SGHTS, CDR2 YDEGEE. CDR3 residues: CASSGTSGTDTQYF. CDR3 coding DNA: TGTGCCAGCAGTGGGACTAGCGGTACAGATACGCAGTATTTT.

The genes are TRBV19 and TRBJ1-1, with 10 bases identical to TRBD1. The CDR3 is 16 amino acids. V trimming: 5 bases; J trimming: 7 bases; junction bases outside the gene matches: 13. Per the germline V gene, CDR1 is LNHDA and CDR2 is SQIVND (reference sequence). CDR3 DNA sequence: TGTGCCAGTAGTGTCTCGGGACAGGGGCCTCGCAGTGAAGCTTTCTTT. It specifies CASSVSGQGPRSEAFF.

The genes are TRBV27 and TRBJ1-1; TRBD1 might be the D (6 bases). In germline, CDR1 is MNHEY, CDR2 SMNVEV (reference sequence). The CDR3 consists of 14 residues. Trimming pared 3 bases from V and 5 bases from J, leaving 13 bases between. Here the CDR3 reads CASSLAQGGTEAFF. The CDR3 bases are TGTGCCAGCAGTTTGGCACAGGGAGGGACTGAAGCTTTCTTT.

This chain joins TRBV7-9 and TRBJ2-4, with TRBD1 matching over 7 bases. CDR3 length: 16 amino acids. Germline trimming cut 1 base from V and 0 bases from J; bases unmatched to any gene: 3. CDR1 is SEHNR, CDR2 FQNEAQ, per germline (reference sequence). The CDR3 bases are TGTGCCAGCAGCTTAGGAGGGGACAGAGCCAAAAACATTCAGTACTTC. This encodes CASSLGGDRAKNIQYF.

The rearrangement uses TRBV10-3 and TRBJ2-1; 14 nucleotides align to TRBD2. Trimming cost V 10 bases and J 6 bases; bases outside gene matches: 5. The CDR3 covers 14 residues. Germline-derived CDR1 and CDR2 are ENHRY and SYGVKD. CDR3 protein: CATGLAGGPNEQFF. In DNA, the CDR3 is TGTGCCACCGGACTAGCGGGAGGACCCAATGAGCAGTTCTTC.

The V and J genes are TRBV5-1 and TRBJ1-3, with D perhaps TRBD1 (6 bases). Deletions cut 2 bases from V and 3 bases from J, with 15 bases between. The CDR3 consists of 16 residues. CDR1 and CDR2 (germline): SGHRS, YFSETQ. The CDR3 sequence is CASSLTGIRFGNTIYF. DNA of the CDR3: TGCGCCAGCAGCTTAACAGGGATACGGTTTGGAAACACCATATATTTT. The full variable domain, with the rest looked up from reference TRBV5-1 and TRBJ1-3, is KAGVTQTPRYLIKTRGQQVTLSCSPISGHRSVSWYQQTPGQGLQFLFEYFSETQRNKGNFPGRFSGRQFSNSRSEMNVSTLELGDSALYLCASSLTGIRFGNTIYFGEGSWLTVV.

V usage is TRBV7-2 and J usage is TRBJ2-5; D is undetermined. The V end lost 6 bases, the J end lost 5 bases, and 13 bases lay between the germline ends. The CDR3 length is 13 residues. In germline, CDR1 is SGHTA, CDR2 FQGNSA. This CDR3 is CASRRQVAETQYF. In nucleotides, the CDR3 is TGTGCCAGCAGACGGCAGGTCGCGGAGACCCAGTACTTC.

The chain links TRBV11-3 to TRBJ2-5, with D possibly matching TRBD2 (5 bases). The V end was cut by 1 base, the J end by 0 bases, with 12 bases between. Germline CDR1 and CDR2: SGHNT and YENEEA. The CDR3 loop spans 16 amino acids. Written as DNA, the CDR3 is TGTGCCAGCAGCTTAGGGAGTATAGCGAACCAAGAGACCCAGTACTTC. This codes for CASSLGSIANQETQYF. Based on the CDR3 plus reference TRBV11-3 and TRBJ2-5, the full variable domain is EAGVVQSPRYKIIEKKQPVAFWCNPISGHNTLYWYLQNLGQGPELLIRYENEEAVDDSQLPKDRFSAERLKGVDSTLKIQPAELGDSAVYLCASSLGSIANQETQYFGPGTRLLVL.

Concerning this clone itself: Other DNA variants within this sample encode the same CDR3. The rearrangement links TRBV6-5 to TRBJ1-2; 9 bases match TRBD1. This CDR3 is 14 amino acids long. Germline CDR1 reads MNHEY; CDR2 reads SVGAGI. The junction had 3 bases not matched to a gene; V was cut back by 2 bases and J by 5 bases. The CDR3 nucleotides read TGTGCCAGCAGTTACCGGGGACAGGGTTATGGCTACACCTTC. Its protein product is CASSYRGQGYGYTF.

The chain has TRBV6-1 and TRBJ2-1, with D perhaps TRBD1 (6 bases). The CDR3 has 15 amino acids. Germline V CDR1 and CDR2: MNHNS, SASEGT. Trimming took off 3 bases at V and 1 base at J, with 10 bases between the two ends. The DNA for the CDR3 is TGTGCCAGCAGTGACCTGCAGGGGTCCTACAATGAGCAGTTCTTC. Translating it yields CASSDLQGSYNEQFF.

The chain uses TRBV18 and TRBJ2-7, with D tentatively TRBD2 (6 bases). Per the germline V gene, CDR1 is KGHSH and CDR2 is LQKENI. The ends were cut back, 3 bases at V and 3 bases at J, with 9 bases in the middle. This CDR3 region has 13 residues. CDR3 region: CASSPDYFYEQYF. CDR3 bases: TGTGCCAGCTCACCGGACTATTTCTACGAGCAGTACTTC.

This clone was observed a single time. The CDR3 loop is CASSPGLAGSYNEQFF. The CDR3 region has the DNA TGTGCCAGCAGCCCGGGACTAGCGGGAAGTTACAATGAGCAGTTCTTC. The V call is TRBV7-7, the J call TRBJ2-1, with 13 bases identical to TRBD2. V lost 5 bases and J lost 4; bases outside the gene matches: 5. CDR3 length: 16 residues. Germline CDR1 reads SSHAT; CDR2 reads FNYEAQ (reference sequence). Full variable domain (outside the CDR3, taken from reference TRBV7-7 and TRBJ2-1): GAGVSQSPRYKVTKRGQDVTLRCDPISSHATLYWYQQALGQGPEFLTYFNYEAQPDKSGLPSDRFSAERPEGSISTLTIQRTEQRDSAMYRCASSPGLAGSYNEQFFGPGTRLTVL.